The 21 T cell receptor beta chains in this list originate from one sample, sequenced in a study of blood T cell repertoires in COVID-19. Libraries were prepared by immunoSEQ multiplex PCR; TCRdb keeps only in-frame clonotypes and omits some of them. The repertoire holds a few hundred thousand clones, with about 89% as singletons. The sequencing sample was made of PBMCs or T cells enriched from blood (not recorded which). These receptors all come from a woman aged 40 to 55 who had recovered from COVID-19.

This clone showed up just once. The V and J genes are TRBV18 and TRBJ2-1; no reliable D call. Looked up from germline, CDR1 is KGHSH and CDR2 is LQKENI. V shed 2 bases and J shed 0 bases, with 11 bases lying between them. The CDR3 runs to 16 residues. CDR3 DNA: TGTGCCAGCTCACCATTTGCGGATAGCTCCTACAATGAGCAGTTCTTC. Its protein is CASSPFADSSYNEQFF.

The chain combines TRBV5-1 with TRBJ1-2; D is perhaps TRBD1 (5 bases). The V gene's germline CDR1 is SGHRS and CDR2 YFSETQ. The ends were cut back, 7 bases at V and 0 bases at J, with 16 bases in the middle. CDR3 length: 15 residues. The CDR3 DNA reads TGCGCCAGCCGTAAACAGGAGGGAACTAACTATGGCTACACCTTC. This gives the protein CASRKQEGTNYGYTF.

The rearrangement joins TRBV4-1 to TRBJ1-4, with no clear D. Trimming pared 3 bases from V and 8 bases from J, leaving 13 bases between. The germline V gene encodes CDR1 MGHRA and CDR2 YSYEKL. This CDR3 contains 14 residues. Written as DNA, the CDR3 is TGCGCCAGCAGCCAGCCAGAGGTAGAAGAAAAACTGTTTTTT. It encodes CASSQPEVEEKLFF.

DNA for the CDR3: TGTGCCAGCAGTACCACCGGGACAGGGGGAAAGGGGCTTTCACCCCTCCACTTT. The encoded protein is CASSTTGTGGKGLSPLHF. This chain links TRBV28 with TRBJ1-6, with TRBD1 identical over 11 bases. Per germline, CDR1 MDHEN and CDR2 SYDVKM. V shed 5 bases, J shed 9 bases, and the junction held 15 bases outside the gene matches. The CDR3 extends over 18 amino acids.

This clone came up once. This chain uses TRBV6-5 with TRBJ1-3, with 7 bases fitting TRBD1. Germline V lookup: CDR1 MNHEY, CDR2 SVGAGI. The CDR3 has 14 amino acids. After removal of 6 bases from V and 4 bases from J, the junction contained 6 bases not matched to a gene. DNA for the CDR3: TGTGCCAGCAGAACCCCAGGGGGAGGAAACACCATATATTTT. Its protein is CASRTPGGGNTIYF.

On this clone itself: An end of the junction differs from the germline gene, which may be a read error. This rearrangement joins TRBV12-3 or TRBV12-4 to TRBJ1-5, with D unclear. The CDR3 is 13 amino acids. The CDR3 DNA is TGTGCCAGCGCCCGGCCCCGGGTCCTCCTCTTCTATTTT. It translates to CASARPRVLLFYF.

This clone was counted only a few times. The chain carries TRBV7-6 and TRBJ2-3; D ambiguous. Germline CDR1 reads SGHVS; CDR2 reads FNYEAQ. V was clipped by 1 base and J by 5 bases, with 7 bases between them. The CDR3 loop spans 13 amino acids. CDR3 protein: CASSLGRGDTQYF. The DNA for the CDR3 is TGTGCCAGCAGCTTAGGTCGCGGAGATACGCAGTATTTT.

This clone was observed many times. The CDR3 DNA follows: TGTGCCAGTAGGCAGCCAGGGGTGGACATTCAGTACTTC. This translates into CASRQPGVDIQYF. V and J are TRBV19 and TRBJ2-4, with D possibly being TRBD1 (6 bases). The germline CDR1 and CDR2 sequences are LNHDA and SQIVND (reference sequence). The CDR3 covers 13 residues. The germline V and J ends were trimmed by 6 bases and 8 bases, with 14 bases remaining between them.

The chain carries TRBV19 and TRBJ2-7, with D possibly matching TRBD2 (5 bases). V was pared by 2 bases and J by 3 bases, with 14 bases between. The CDR3 runs to 15 residues. Germline V gene data show CDR1 as LNHDA and CDR2 as SQIVND (reference sequence). CDR3 sequence reads: CASSIMGVSLYEQYF. CDR3 nucleotide sequence: TGTGCCAGTAGTATAATGGGAGTGTCCCTCTACGAGCAGTACTTC.

This clone was picked up one time. The chain has TRBV9 and TRBJ2-2; TRBD2 matches at 9 bases. The ends lost 5 bases at V and 5 bases at J; junction bases unmatched: 4. The germline V gene has CDR1 SGDLS and CDR2 YYNGEE. The CDR3 is made up of 14 amino acids. The CDR3 DNA follows: TGTGCCAGCAGGCGTGCGGGAGGGACCGGGGAGCTGTTTTTT. Translation gives CASRRAGGTGELFF. Complete variable domain (other parts from reference TRBV9 and TRBJ2-2): DSGVTQTPKHLITATGQRVTLRCSPRSGDLSVYWYQQSLDQGLQFLIQYYNGEERAKGNILERFSAQQFPDLHSELNLSSLELGDSALYFCASRRAGGTGELFFGEGSRLTVL.

This chain joins TRBV6-5 and TRBJ2-7, with TRBD2 matching over 8 bases. The CDR3 has 14 amino acids. J was trimmed by 2 bases and V by 5 bases; bases with no gene match: 5. From germline, CDR1 is MNHEY and CDR2 SVGAGI. This CDR3 is CASSQLAVAYEQYF. Written as DNA, the CDR3 is TGTGCCAGCAGTCAACTAGCGGTGGCCTACGAGCAGTACTTC.

This clone was picked up one time. The chain combines TRBV2 with TRBJ2-3; 7 positions match TRBD2. This CDR3 has 18 amino acids. Trimming removed 6 bases from V and 3 bases from J; junction bases left unmatched: 18. Germline V gene sequence: CDR1 SNHLY, CDR2 FYNNEI. In DNA, the CDR3 is TGTGCCAGCAGGGGGTCTAACGGGCTAGCGGAAACTACAGATACGCAGTATTTT. Translated, it gives CASRGSNGLAETTDTQYF.

CDR3 amino acids: CATSSYEQYF. CDR3 nucleotides: TGTGCCACTTCCTCCTACGAGCAGTACTTC. The rearrangement links TRBV19 to TRBJ2-7; D unresolved. CDR3 size: 10 residues. Germline values: CDR1 LNHDA, CDR2 SQIVND (reference sequence). With 10 bases removed from V and 0 bases from J, the gap between germline ends came to 4 bases.

The V gene is TRBV5-4, the J gene TRBJ2-5, with a possible D match to TRBD2 (6 bases). Trimming removed 0 bases from V and 2 bases from J, with 11 bases in between. The CDR3 consists of 15 residues. CDR1 is SGHNT, CDR2 YYREEE, per germline (reference sequence). The CDR3 bases are TGTGCCAGCAGCTTGGAGGGAGGTCCGCAAGAGACCCAGTACTTC. Its protein product is CASSLEGGPQETQYF.

This clone was counted a single time. V usage is TRBV18 and J usage is TRBJ2-1; D unclear. There are 14 residues in the CDR3. V gave up 5 bases and J gave up 1 base, with 9 bases separating them. Looked up from germline, CDR1 is KGHSH and CDR2 is LQKENI. The CDR3, as DNA: TGTGCCAGCTCATCCGCGGAATCCTACAATGAGCAGTTCTTC. This codes for CASSSAESYNEQFF.

Here the CDR3 reads CASSPRTGEYEQYF. For the CDR3, the DNA is TGTGCCAGCAGTCCTCGGACAGGGGAGTACGAGCAGTACTTC. The rearrangement joins TRBV27 to TRBJ2-7; TRBD1 matches 9 bases. CDR1 is MNHEY and CDR2 is SMNVEV in the germline V gene (reference sequence). The CDR3 totals 14 residues. V was clipped by 5 bases and J by 4 bases; unmatched bases: 6.

V is TRBV3-1 (or the pseudogene TRBV3-2) and J is TRBJ2-3, with D maybe TRBD2 (6 bases). Trimming cost V 0 bases and J 2 bases, with 15 bases left between them. The CDR3 totals 17 residues. CDR1 is LGHDT, CDR2 YNNKEL, per germline (reference sequence). This chain's CDR3 is CASSQDTVAVYTDTQYF. In DNA, the CDR3 is TGTGCCAGCAGCCAAGATACGGTAGCGGTATACACAGATACGCAGTATTTT.

The V gene is TRBV12-3 or TRBV12-4, the J gene TRBJ1-2, with 7 bases lining up with TRBD1. The V segment lost 7 bases and the J segment 3 bases; nucleotides outside the gene matches: 5. This CDR3 is 13 amino acids long. CDR3 bases: TGTGCCAGCAAAAGGGACAGTCACTATGGCTACACCTTC. Translated, it gives CASKRDSHYGYTF.

DNA of the CDR3: TGTGCCACCAGTGATAACAGGGTCGTCTACACCTTC. Its translation is CATSDNRVVYTF. This chain links TRBV24-1 with TRBJ1-2; tentative D call: TRBD1 (6 bases). Germline V gives CDR1 KGHDR, CDR2 SFDVKD. Trimming removed 3 bases at V and 10 bases at J, with 11 bases between. The CDR3 has 12 amino acids.

The chain employs TRBV5-4 and TRBJ1-2; 8 bases match TRBD1. The CDR3 loop spans 13 amino acids. The germline V gene encodes CDR1 SGHNT and CDR2 YYREEE (reference sequence). The ends lost 0 bases at V and 8 bases at J; junction bases unmatched: 3. Here the CDR3 reads CASSLVTGAGYTF. CDR3 coding DNA: TGTGCCAGCAGCTTGGTGACAGGGGCCGGCTACACCTTC.

The gene calls are TRBV19 and TRBJ1-6; possible D gene TRBD1, 6 bases. In germline, CDR1 is LNHDA, CDR2 SQIVND (reference sequence). The V gene lost 5 bases and the J gene lost 9 bases, with 11 bases spanning the gap. This CDR3 contains 13 residues. The CDR3 DNA follows: TGTGCCAGTAGTGTCCAACAGGGTTCACCCCTCCACTTT. This codes for CASSVQQGSPLHF. Drawing the rest from reference TRBV19 and TRBJ1-6, the complete variable domain is DGGITQSPKYLFRKEGQNVTLSCEQNLNHDAMYWYRQDPGQGLRLIYYSQIVNDFQKGDIAEGYSVSREKKESFPLTVTSAQKNPTAFYLCASSVQQGSPLHFGNGTRLTVT.